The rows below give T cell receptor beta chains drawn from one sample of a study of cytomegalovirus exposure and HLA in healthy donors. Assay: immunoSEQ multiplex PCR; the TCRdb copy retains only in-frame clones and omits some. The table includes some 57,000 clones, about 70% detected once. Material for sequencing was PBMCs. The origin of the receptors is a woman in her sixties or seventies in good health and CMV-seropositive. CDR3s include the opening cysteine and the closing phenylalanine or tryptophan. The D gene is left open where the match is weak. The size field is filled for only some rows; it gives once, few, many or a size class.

TGTGCCTGGAGTCCCGGGACAGGAGACGGCTACACCTTC	CAWSPGTGDGYTF	TRBV30	TRBJ1-2	TRBD1	NA
TGTGCCATCAGTCGCGGACAGGAGGAGCAGTACTTC	CAISRGQEEQYF	TRBV10-3	TRBJ2-7	TRBD1	few
TGCGCCAGCAGCCAATCTGGGACAGGGATGAACACTGAAGCTTTCTTT	CASSQSGTGMNTEAFF	TRBV4-1	TRBJ1-1	TRBD1	NA
TGTGCCAGCAGCGTAGGACACCTCCCCTATGGCTACACCTTC	CASSVGHLPYGYTF	TRBV9	TRBJ1-2	NA	NA
TGTGCCAGCAGTTTTAGGGGGCAGAATGAAAAACTGTTTTTT	CASSFRGQNEKLFF	TRBV28	TRBJ1-4	TRBD1	NA
TGTCCCATCAGTGAGTCGATGGTCAGGGGGCACGAGCAGTACTTC	CPISESMVRGHEQYF	TRBV10-3	TRBJ2-7	TRBD1	NA
TGTGCCAGCAGCTTAGATGGGTCGTGGAGATTCTTT	CASSLDGSWRFF	TRBV11-2	TRBJ1-1	NA	few
TGTGCCAGCAGCCCCGGACAGCGTGAAGCTTTCTTT	CASSPGQREAFF	TRBV6-5	TRBJ1-1	NA	NA
TGTGCCAGCAGCTCAGGAACCTATGGCTACACCTTC	CASSSGTYGYTF	TRBV7-2	TRBJ1-2	NA	NA
TGTGCCAGCAGTGTAGGCGAAACCCGGGACACTGAAGCTTTCTTT	CASSVGETRDTEAFF	TRBV9	TRBJ1-1	NA	NA
TGTGCCAGTAGAATACGAGGAGACGTCTACAATGAGCAGTTCTTC	CASRIRGDVYNEQFF	TRBV19	TRBJ2-1	NA	NA
TGTGCCAGCAGCTTACTCGGGAGCTCCTACAATGAGCAGTTCTTC	CASSLLGSSYNEQFF	TRBV11-2	TRBJ2-1	NA	NA
TGTGCCAGCTCACCCGATCAGGGGATGAACACTGAAGCTTTCTTT	CASSPDQGMNTEAFF	TRBV18	TRBJ1-1	NA	NA
TGTGCCAGCAGCAAAGGCTATACAGGGGGGGATCAGCCCCAGCATTTT	CASSKGYTGGDQPQHF	TRBV7-2	TRBJ1-5	TRBD1	once
TGTGCCAGCACCCAATCAACCCGGGTAGGCTTGTTTTTT	CASTQSTRVGLFF	TRBV2	TRBJ1-4	NA	NA
TGTGCCAGCACCCTTTATCAGGGGAGCACTGAAGCTTTCTTT	CASTLYQGSTEAFF	TRBV2	TRBJ1-1	NA	NA
TGCGCCAGCAGCCGAGAAAGATGGATAGGCGGAGATACGCAGTATTTT	CASSRERWIGGDTQYF	TRBV4-3	TRBJ2-3	NA	few
TGCGCCAGCAGCTTGGGGGGACAGGTGACGAACACTGAAGCTTTCTTT	CASSLGGQVTNTEAFF	TRBV5-1	TRBJ1-1	TRBD1	NA
TGTGCTAGCAGCTTCTTCGAGGGCTACGAGCAGTACTTC	CASSFFEGYEQYF	TRBV7-7	TRBJ2-7	NA	NA
TGCGCCAGCAGCATGGGACAAAATGAAAAACTGTTTTTT	CASSMGQNEKLFF	TRBV5-1	TRBJ1-4	NA	NA
TGTGCCAGCAGCCGGTATGATTTCGGCGAGCAGTACTTC	CASSRYDFGEQYF	TRBV4-2	TRBJ2-7	NA	NA
TGTGCTAGTGGTTTGGGCTCGGGTCAGCCCCAGCATTTT	CASGLGSGQPQHF	TRBV12-5	TRBJ1-5	NA	NA
TGTGCCAGCAGCCGCACAGGAGCCTATGGCTACACCTTC	CASSRTGAYGYTF	TRBV7-9	TRBJ1-2	NA	NA
TGTGCCAGCAGCGCAGCTGGGGGCCCGAACACTGAAGCTTTCTTT	CASSAAGGPNTEAFF	TRBV13	TRBJ1-1	NA	NA
TGTGCCAGCAGACGACAGGGGCGAGGGGCTGAAGCTTTCTTT	CASRRQGRGAEAFF	TRBV13	TRBJ1-1	TRBD1	NA
TGTGCCAGCAGCGAACAGGGCTATGGCTACACCTTC	CASSEQGYGYTF	TRBV7-2	TRBJ1-2	NA	NA
TGTGCCTGGAGTGAAACAGGGGGCTTGGGTGAAGCTTTCTTT	CAWSETGGLGEAFF	TRBV30	TRBJ1-1	TRBD1	few
TGTGCCAGCAGCTTGGGATGGGCGGGGATGAACACTGAAGCTTTCTTT	CASSLGWAGMNTEAFF	TRBV5-5	TRBJ1-1	NA	few
TGTGCCAGCAGAAAAGAGGCGGCTAGCGGGCGGGAGGAGCTGTTTTTT	CASRKEAASGREELFF	TRBV7-2	TRBJ2-2	TRBD2	NA
TGTGCCAGCAGCCCTCCGGCCGGGACAGGGGGCGAAAGCACTGAAGCTTTCTTT	CASSPPAGTGGESTEAFF	TRBV28	TRBJ1-1	TRBD1	NA
TGCGCCAGCAGCGCGCGGATAGACAGGTTGATACTGTTTTTT	CASSARIDRLILFF	TRBV4-3	TRBJ1-4	NA	few
TGTGCCAGCAGTGACTCGAATCCCTCCCACTCCCCACACAAGACAGAGAACACTGAAGCTTTCTTT	CASSDSNPSHSPHKTENTEAFF	TRBV6-4	TRBJ1-1	NA	NA
TGTGCCAGCAGCCAGGGGGCGCCCTCCTACAATGAGCAGTTCTTC	CASSQGAPSYNEQFF	TRBV6-5	TRBJ2-1	TRBD1	medium-sized
TGTGCCAGCAGCTTAGGCCGAGGAGTGTTTTATGGCTACACCTTC	CASSLGRGVFYGYTF	TRBV11-2	TRBJ1-2	NA	NA
TGTGCCAGCAGCTTAGGGGAACAGGGCCGAGAAGCTTTCTTT	CASSLGEQGREAFF	TRBV7-8	TRBJ1-1	NA	NA
TGCGCCAGCAGCTTGAACGAGGTGGGAAACACCATATATTTT	CASSLNEVGNTIYF	TRBV5-1	TRBJ1-3	NA	few
TGTGCCAGCAGCCACGCAGGGCCCCACGGGAGCAATCAGCCCCAGCATTTT	CASSHAGPHGSNQPQHF	TRBV5-4	TRBJ1-5	NA	NA
TGTGCCAGCAGCCCCGACGGACAGCTCTATGGCTACACCTTC	CASSPDGQLYGYTF	TRBV13	TRBJ1-2	NA	NA
TGTGCCAGCCGCGTAGTAAGGGACAGGGCGAACACCGGGGAGCTGTTTTTT	CASRVVRDRANTGELFF	TRBV9	TRBJ2-2	TRBD1	NA
TGTGCCAGCTCACCACATTCGATAACAGAAACCGGGGAGCTGTTTTTT	CASSPHSITETGELFF	TRBV18	TRBJ2-2	NA	NA
TGTGCCAGCAGTCCAGCCATGGGGGACTTGCACTATGGCTACACCTTC	CASSPAMGDLHYGYTF	TRBV27	TRBJ1-2	NA	NA
TGTGCCATCAGTGCTAGTCCCTATGGCTACACCTTC	CAISASPYGYTF	TRBV10-3	TRBJ1-2	NA	NA
TGTGCCACCAGCCCCCTCCCCGGAGATCTTATTACCGGCGGCTACACCTTC	CATSPLPGDLITGGYTF	TRBV15	TRBJ1-2	NA	NA
TGTGCCAGCAGCTTGCAGGGCATCTACGAGCAGTACTTC	CASSLQGIYEQYF	TRBV5-4	TRBJ2-7	NA	NA
TGTGCCAGCAGCAAAAGTGGGGCGGTCCAAGAGACCCAGTACTTC	CASSKSGAVQETQYF	TRBV7-8	TRBJ2-5	NA	NA
TGCGCCAGCAGCTTGACAGCTAACTATGGCTACACCTTC	CASSLTANYGYTF	TRBV5-1	TRBJ1-2	NA	few
TGTGCCAGCAGTTTCACCTACGAGCAGTACTTC	CASSFTYEQYF	TRBV28	TRBJ2-7	NA	NA
TGTGCCAGTAGTGGACTAGCGGGGTCTGGCTCCTACAATGAGCAGTTCTTC	CASSGLAGSGSYNEQFF	TRBV19	TRBJ2-1	TRBD2	NA
TGTGCCAGCAATCAGCGGGTTTTGAGAACTGAAGCTTTCTTT	CASNQRVLRTEAFF	TRBV2	TRBJ1-1	NA	NA
TGCGCCAGCAGCTCACAGGGGGCGGGCACCGGGGAGCTGTTTTTT	CASSSQGAGTGELFF	TRBV5-1	TRBJ2-2	TRBD1	NA
TGTGCCAGCAGCCGTCAAGCGGGGGGCTCCTCCTACAATGAGCAGTTCTTC	CASSRQAGGSSYNEQFF	TRBV7-2	TRBJ2-1	TRBD2	NA
TGTGCCAGCAGCTTAGTCAGAATGAACACTGAAGCTTTCTTT	CASSLVRMNTEAFF	TRBV7-2	TRBJ1-1	NA	NA
TGTGCCAGCAGCGCCCCGACAGGGGAGGTTGAAGCTTTCTTT	CASSAPTGEVEAFF	TRBV7-9	TRBJ1-1	TRBD1	NA
TGTGCCAGCAGCTTAGAGGTGGGCAGCAACACTGAAGCTTTCTTT	CASSLEVGSNTEAFF	TRBV11-2	TRBJ1-1	NA	NA
TGTGCCAGCAGCCCGCGGGTTAGTTCCTACGAGCAGTACTTC	CASSPRVSSYEQYF	TRBV7-2	TRBJ2-7	NA	NA
TGTGCCAGCAGCGTAGGCGGGGGCGTGAACACTGAAGCTTTCTTT	CASSVGGGVNTEAFF	TRBV9	TRBJ1-1	NA	NA
TGTGCCAGCAGCTTGGGTGGACAGAACCTCCGGGGGCAGTACTTC	CASSLGGQNLRGQYF	TRBV5-6	TRBJ2-7	NA	NA
TGTGCCAGCAGCCCAGTACAGGGACATACCTACGAGCAGTACTTC	CASSPVQGHTYEQYF	TRBV14	TRBJ2-7	NA	NA